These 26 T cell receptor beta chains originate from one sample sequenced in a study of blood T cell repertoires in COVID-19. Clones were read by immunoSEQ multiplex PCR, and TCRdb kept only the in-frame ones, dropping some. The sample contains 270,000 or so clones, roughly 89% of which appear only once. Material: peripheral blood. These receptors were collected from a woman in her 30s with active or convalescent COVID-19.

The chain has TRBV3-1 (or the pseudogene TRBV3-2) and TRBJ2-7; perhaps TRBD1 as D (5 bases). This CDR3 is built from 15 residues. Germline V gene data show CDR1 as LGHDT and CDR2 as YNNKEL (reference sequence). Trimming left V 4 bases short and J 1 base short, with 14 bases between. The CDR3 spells CASSPQGRGSYEQYF. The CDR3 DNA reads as TGTGCCAGCAGCCCGCAGGGAAGGGGATCCTACGAGCAGTACTTC.

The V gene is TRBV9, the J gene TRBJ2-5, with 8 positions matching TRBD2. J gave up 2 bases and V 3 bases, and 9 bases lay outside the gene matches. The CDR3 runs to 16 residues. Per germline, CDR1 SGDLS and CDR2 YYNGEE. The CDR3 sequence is CASSANIAGSQETQYF. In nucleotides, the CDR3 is TGTGCCAGCAGCGCTAATATAGCGGGGTCACAAGAGACCCAGTACTTC.

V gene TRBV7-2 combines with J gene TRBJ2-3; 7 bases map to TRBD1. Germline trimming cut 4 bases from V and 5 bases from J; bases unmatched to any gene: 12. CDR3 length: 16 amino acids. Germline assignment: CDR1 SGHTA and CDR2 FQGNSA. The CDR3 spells CASSSGPGQDGDTQYF. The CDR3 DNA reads TGTGCCAGCAGCTCCGGACCCGGACAGGATGGAGATACGCAGTATTTT. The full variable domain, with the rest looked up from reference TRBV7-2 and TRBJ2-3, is GAGVSQSPSNKVTEKGKDVELRCDPISGHTALYWYRQSLGQGLEFLIYFQGNSAPDKSGLPSDRFSAERTGGSVSTLTIQRTQQEDSAVYLCASSSGPGQDGDTQYFGPGTRLTVL.

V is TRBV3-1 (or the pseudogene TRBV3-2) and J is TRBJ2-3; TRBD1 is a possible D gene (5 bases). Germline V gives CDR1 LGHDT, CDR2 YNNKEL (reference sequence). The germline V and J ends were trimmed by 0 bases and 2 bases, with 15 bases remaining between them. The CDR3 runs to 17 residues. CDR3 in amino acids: CASSQEIVGQITDTQYF. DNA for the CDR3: TGTGCCAGCAGCCAAGAAATAGTGGGGCAGATCACAGATACGCAGTATTTT.

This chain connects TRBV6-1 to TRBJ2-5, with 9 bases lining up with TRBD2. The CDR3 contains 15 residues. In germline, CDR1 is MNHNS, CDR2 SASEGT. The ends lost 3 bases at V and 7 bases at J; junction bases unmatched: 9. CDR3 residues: CASSESSGGFGTQYF. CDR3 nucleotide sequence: TGTGCCAGCAGTGAGAGTAGCGGGGGATTCGGGACCCAGTACTTC.

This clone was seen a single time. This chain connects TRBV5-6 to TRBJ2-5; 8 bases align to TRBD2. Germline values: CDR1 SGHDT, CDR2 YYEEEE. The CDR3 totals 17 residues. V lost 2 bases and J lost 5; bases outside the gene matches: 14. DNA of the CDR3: TGTGCCAGCAGCTTAACGGGGGGGCCTGGACGAATCGAGACCCAGTACTTC. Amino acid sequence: CASSLTGGPGRIETQYF.

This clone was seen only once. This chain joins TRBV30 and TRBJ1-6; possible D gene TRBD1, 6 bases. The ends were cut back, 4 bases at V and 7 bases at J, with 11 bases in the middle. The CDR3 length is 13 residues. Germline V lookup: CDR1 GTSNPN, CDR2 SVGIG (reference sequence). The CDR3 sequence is CAWTTDRNSPLHF. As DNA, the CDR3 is TGTGCCTGGACTACTGACAGGAATTCACCCCTCCACTTT. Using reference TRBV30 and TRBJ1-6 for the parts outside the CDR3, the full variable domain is SQTIHQWPATLVQPVGSPLSLECTVEGTSNPNLYWYRQAAGRGLQLLFYSVGIGQISSEVPQNLSASRPQDRQFILSSKKLLLSDSGFYLCAWTTDRNSPLHFGNGTRLTVT.

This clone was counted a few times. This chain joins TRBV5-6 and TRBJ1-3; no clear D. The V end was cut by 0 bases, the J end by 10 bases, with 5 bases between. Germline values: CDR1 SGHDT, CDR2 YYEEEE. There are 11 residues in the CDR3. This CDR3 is CASSLVNTIYF. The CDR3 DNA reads TGTGCCAGCAGCTTGGTTAATACCATATATTTT.

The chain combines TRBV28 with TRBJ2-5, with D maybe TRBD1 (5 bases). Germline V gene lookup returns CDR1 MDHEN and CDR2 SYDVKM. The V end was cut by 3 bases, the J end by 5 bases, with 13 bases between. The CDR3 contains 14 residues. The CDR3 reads CASSFGPPGETQYF. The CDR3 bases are TGTGCCAGCAGTTTTGGTCCCCCAGGGGAGACCCAGTACTTC.

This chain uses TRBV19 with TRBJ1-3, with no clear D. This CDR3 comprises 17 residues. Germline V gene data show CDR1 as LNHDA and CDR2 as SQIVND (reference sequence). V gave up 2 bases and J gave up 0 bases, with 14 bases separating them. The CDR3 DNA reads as TGTGCCAGTAGTATAAACCCCCCCGGGATCTCTGGAAACACCATATATTTT. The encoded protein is CASSINPPGISGNTIYF.

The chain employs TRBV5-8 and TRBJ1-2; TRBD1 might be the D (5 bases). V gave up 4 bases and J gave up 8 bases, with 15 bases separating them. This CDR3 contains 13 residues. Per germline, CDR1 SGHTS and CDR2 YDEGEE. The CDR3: CASSLPRGDGYTF. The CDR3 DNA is TGTGCCAGCAGCCTACCTCGGGGGGACGGCTACACCTTC. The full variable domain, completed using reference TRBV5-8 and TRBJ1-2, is EAGVTQSPTHLIKTRGQQATLRCSPISGHTSVYWYQQALGLGLQFLLWYDEGEERNRGNFPPRFSGRQFPNYSSELNVNALELEDSALYLCASSLPRGDGYTFGSGTRLTVV.

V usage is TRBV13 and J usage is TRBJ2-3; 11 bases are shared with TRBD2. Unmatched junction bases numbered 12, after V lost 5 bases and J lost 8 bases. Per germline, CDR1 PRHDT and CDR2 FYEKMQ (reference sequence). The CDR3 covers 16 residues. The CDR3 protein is CASSDLSSGGRGTQYF. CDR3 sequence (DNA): TGTGCCAGCAGCGACCTTTCTAGCGGGGGGCGGGGTACGCAGTATTTT.

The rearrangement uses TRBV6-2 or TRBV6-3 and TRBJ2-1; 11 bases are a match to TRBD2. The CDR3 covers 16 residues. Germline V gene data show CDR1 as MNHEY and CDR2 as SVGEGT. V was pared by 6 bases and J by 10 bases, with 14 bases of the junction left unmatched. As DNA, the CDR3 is TGTGCCAGCAGCCGTGGAAATAGCGGGGGGGAAGTGGAGCAGTTCTTC. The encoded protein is CASSRGNSGGEVEQFF.

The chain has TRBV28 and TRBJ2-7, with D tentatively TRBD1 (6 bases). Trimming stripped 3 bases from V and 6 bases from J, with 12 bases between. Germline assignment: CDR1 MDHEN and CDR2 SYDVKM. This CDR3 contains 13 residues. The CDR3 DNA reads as TGTGCCAGCAGTTTCCGGACAGCCTCCGAGCAGTACTTC. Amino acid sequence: CASSFRTASEQYF. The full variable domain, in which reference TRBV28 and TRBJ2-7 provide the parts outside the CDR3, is DVKVTQSSRYLVKRTGEKVFLECVQDMDHENMFWYRQDPGLGLRLIYFSYDVKMKEKGDIPEGYSVSREKKERFSLILESASTNQTSMYLCASSFRTASEQYFGPGTRLTVT.

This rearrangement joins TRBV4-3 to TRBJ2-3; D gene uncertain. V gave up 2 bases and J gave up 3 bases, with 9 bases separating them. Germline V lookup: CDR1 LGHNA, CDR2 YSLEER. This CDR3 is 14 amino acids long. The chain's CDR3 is CASSQRVETDTQYF. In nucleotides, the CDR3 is TGCGCCAGCAGCCAACGGGTAGAAACAGATACGCAGTATTTT.

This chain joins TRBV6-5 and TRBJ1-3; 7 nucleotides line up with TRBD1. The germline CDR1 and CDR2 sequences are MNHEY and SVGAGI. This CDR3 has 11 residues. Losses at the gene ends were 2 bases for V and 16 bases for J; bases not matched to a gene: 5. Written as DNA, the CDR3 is TGTGCCAGCAGTTACGGCGACAGGGCCTATTTT. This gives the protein CASSYGDRAYF.

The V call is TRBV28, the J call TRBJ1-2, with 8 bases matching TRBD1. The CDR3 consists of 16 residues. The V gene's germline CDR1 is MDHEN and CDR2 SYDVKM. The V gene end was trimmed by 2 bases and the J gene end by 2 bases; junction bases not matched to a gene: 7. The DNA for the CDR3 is TGTGCCAGCAGTTTACCGACCGGACAGGGAAACTATGGCTACACCTTC. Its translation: CASSLPTGQGNYGYTF.

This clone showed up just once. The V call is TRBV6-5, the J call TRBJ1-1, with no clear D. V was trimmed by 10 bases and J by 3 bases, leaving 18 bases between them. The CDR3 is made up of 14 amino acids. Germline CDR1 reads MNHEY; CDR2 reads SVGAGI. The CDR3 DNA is TGTGCCACGGGGTGGGTCAAGCCTTACACTGAAGCTTTCTTT. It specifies CATGWVKPYTEAFF.

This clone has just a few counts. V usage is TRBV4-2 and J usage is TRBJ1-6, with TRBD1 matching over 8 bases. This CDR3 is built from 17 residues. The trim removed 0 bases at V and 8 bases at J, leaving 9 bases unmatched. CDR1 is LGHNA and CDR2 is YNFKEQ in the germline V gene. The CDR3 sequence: CASSQDLPGQGYSPLHF. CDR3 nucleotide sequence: TGTGCCAGCAGCCAAGATCTTCCCGGACAGGGTTATTCACCCCTCCACTTT.

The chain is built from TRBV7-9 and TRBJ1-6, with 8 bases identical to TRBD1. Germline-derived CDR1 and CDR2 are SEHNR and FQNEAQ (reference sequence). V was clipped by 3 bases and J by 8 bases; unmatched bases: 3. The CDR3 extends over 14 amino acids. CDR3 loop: CASSFGQGYSPLHF. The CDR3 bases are TGTGCCAGCAGCTTTGGACAGGGTTATTCACCCCTCCACTTT.

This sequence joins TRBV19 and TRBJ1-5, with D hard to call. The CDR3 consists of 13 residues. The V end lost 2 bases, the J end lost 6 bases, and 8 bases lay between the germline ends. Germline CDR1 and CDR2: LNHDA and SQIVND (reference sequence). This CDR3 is CASSIQAFQPQHF. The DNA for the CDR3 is TGTGCCAGTAGTATACAGGCTTTTCAGCCCCAGCATTTT. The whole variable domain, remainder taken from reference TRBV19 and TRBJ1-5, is DGGITQSPKYLFRKEGQNVTLSCEQNLNHDAMYWYRQDPGQGLRLIYYSQIVNDFQKGDIAEGYSVSREKKESFPLTVTSAQKNPTAFYLCASSIQAFQPQHFGDGTRLSIL.

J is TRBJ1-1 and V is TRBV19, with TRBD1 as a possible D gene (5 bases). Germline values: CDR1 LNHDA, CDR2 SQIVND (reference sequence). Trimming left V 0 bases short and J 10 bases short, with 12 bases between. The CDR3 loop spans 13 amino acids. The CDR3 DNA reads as TGTGCCAGTAGTATAGATCTTAGGGGAACAGCTTTCTTT. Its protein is CASSIDLRGTAFF.

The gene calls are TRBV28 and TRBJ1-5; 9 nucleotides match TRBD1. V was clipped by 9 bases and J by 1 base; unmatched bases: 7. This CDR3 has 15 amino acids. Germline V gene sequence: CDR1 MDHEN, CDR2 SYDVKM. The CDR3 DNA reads TGTGCCAGTCTTACAGGGGGCTGGAGCAATCAGCCCCAGCATTTT. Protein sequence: CASLTGGWSNQPQHF.

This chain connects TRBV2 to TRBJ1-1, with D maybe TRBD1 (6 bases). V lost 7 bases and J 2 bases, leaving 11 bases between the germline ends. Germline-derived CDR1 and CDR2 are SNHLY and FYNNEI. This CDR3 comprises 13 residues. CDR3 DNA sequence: TGTGCCAGCACAGGGGAATTAAACACTGAAGCTTTCTTT. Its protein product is CASTGELNTEAFF.

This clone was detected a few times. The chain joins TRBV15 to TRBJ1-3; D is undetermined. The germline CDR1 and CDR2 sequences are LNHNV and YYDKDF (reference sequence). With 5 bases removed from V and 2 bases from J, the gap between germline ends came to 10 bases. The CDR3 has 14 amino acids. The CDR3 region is CATSFAVTGNTIYF. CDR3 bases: TGTGCCACCAGCTTCGCAGTCACTGGAAACACCATATATTTT.

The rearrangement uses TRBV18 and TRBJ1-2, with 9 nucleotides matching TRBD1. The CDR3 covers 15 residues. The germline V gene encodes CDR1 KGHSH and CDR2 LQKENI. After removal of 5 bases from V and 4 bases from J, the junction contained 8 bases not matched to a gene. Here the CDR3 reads CASSLGQGTSYGYTF. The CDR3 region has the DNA TGTGCCAGCTCATTGGGACAGGGCACCTCCTATGGCTACACCTTC.